One TCR beta chain is described in this entry. This sample was taken from a study of blood T cell repertoires in COVID-19. Study-level background: Acute and convalescent COVID-19 samples came from the United States, Italy and Spain.

This CDR3 is built from 14 residues. Trimming took 1 base from V and 0 from J, leaving 6 bases between them. CDR1 is SEHNR, CDR2 FQNEAQ, per germline (reference sequence). In the authors' workflow: The assay estimated nucleated cells by amplifying reference gene primers. Repertoires were generated with immunoSEQ multiplex PCR, while TCRdb's copy carries only in-frame clones and drops some. The DNA was the basis for D and trimming; V, J and clone size are from that table. This sample yields about 68,000 clones, of which roughly 84% are seen a single time; about 10% belongs to the top ten. The chain recombines TRBV7-9 with TRBJ1-1, with unresolved D. This clonotype originated in a man between 45 and 60 years old with active COVID-19. Material for sequencing was peripheral blood. The CDR3 is CASSLDRLNTEAFF. For the CDR3, the DNA is TGTGCCAGCAGCTTAGACAGACTGAACACTGAAGCTTTCTTT.